Listed here is a single TCR beta chain. This clone appeared a few times. The antigen this receptor binds is unknown. Base-call qualities are not available, and no considerably larger clone is one nucleotide away. All of the isolated RNA was reverse transcribed with the High Capacity cDNA Reverse Transcription Kit, so expressed TCRB transcripts were sequenced. Deep immunoSEQ sequencing was performed on naive, central memory and regulatory T cell samples, with an average of approximately 4 million total reads per sample. Sorted cells were lysed in RLT buffer and RNA was extracted with DNase-treated RNeasy Micro or Mini kits, depending on cell number. To prevent cross-contamination, every cell subset was processed on its own, while patient and healthy donor samples were processed together. The immunoSEQ multiplex PCR was used to amplify TCRB sequences from cDNA, yielding 87-bp fragments that span the CDR3 region. Sequencing of the amplicons was done on the Illumina HiSeq platform. The authors' pipeline ran thus. Synthetic template baselines were used to correct PCR bias computationally, reads within Hamming distance 2 were collapsed together, and singletons that could not be merged were discarded. Reads were aligned to IMGT to assign V, D and J genes, CDR3 length, and insertions or deletions at six rearrangement sites. Within each subset, clonotype counts were normalized to sorted cell number, and only after that were true diversity and Gini coefficients computed with the tcR R package. Repertoire sharing was quantified using the overlap coefficient calculated on TCRB nucleotide sequences. Out-of-frame TCRB sequences from naive cells were analyzed to stand in for the pre-selection repertoire. TCRdb holds this immuneACCESS table with in-frame rearrangements only. Some clones are missing; in checked studies, unresolved V genes explain under half, and the rest has no known cause. V, J and clone size derive from that table, while D and trimming were established from the DNA sequence. The sample has hundreds of thousands of clones on record, around 15% of them singletons. Of the sample, just under 0.04% is held by the ten largest clones.

Trimming removed 5 bases from V and 6 bases from J; the gene matches leave 5 bases unexplained. CDR1 SEHNR and CDR2 FQNEAQ are derived from the germline V gene (reference sequence). Taken from cysteine to phenylalanine, the CDR3 has 14 residues. Left in the record is the CDR3 DNA by itself, 42 bases read in frame from the first base. The data were obtained in a study of beta chain features in type 1 diabetes (dated by TCRdb to 2017 to 2018). In the study overall: Patients and healthy donors did not differ in mean age, gender distribution, total cell number or subset yield. Across all samples, about 110 million sorted cells were examined, and cell number per subset correlated strongly with RNA yield. The study compared TCRB repertoires of sorted circulating CD4+ T cell subsets between recently diagnosed type 1 diabetes patients and matched healthy donors. Regulatory and stem cell-like memory subsets were isolated from only 8 patients and roughly eight healthy donors, whereas naive and central memory subsets came from all 30 or so donors.

From each donor, a single peripheral blood sample of about 116 mL on average was drawn into heparinised tubes. A BD FACSAria II was used to sort naive, central memory, regulatory and stem cell-like memory CD4+ T cells with a panel that included CD45RO, CCR7, CD25, CD127, CD95 and CD27. Purity was above 98% for every sorted population. PBMCs were isolated right away by Lymphoprep density gradient centrifugation and were stained directly, without culture. So that batch effects would be minimized, each experiment stained and sorted samples in pairs, pairing one healthy donor with one patient. General findings and caveats noted by the study authors: The naive, central memory and regulatory TCRB repertoires appeared to resemble one another more closely among patients than among healthy donors. Because small numbers of individuals were included in the HLA sub-analyses, any influence of HLA type on TCRB rearrangement was left unresolved. Sequencing cDNA rather than genomic DNA could over-represent highly expressing activated cells, although activation and CD3 levels did not differ between groups. Type 1 diabetes patients showed a moderate but significant shortening of TCRB CDR3 length in all four CD4+ subsets. PCR might favor shorter templates, but patient and control samples were amplified and corrected together, so any skew would affect both groups equally. At VDJ recombination sites, type 1 diabetes patients had fewer insertions and more deleted nucleotides, which implies abnormalities in thymic rearrangement.

The material sequenced was naive CD4+ T cells from blood. This specimen's cell subset or site label, interpreted: true naive CD4+ T cells. The receptor was derived from a man between 18 and 35 years old with type 1 diabetes. The chain couples TRBV7-9 to TRBJ2-2, with 8 bases matching TRBD1. The CDR3 in this case is CASSTLDRAGELFF. The base sequence is TGTGCCAGCAGCACACTGGACAGGGCCGGGGAGCTGTTTTTT. Here the CDR3 is joined to the reference TRBV7-9 and TRBJ2-2 genes, and the full variable domain is: DTGVSQNPRHKITKRGQNVTFRCDPISEHNRLYWYRQTLGQGPEFLTYFQNEAQLEKSRLLSDRFSAERPKGSFSTLEIQRTEQGDSAMYLCASSTLDRAGELFFGEGSRLTVL.